This record looks at one T cell receptor (beta chain) sequence and its context. The sample is drawn from a study of T cell changes during pregnancy in multiple sclerosis. This CDR3 is 14 amino acids long. Germline loops: CDR1 SGHRS, CDR2 YFSETQ. TCRdb keeps only in-frame clones here, not all; method: immunoSEQ multiplex PCR. The table has under 50,000 clones, about 90% seen once. Sequences were derived from CD8+ T cells from peripheral blood mononuclear cells, sampled before pregnancy. The chain employs TRBV5-1 and TRBJ2-5, with a weak D call TRBD2 (5 bases). The DNA end lines up better with TRBJ2-7; the J call may be wrong. The TCR comes from a female donor with multiple sclerosis, enrolled in a pregnancy study. The CDR3 protein is CASSLAYGLYEQYF. CDR3 coding DNA: TGCGCCAGCAGCCTGGCTTACGGACTTTACGAGCAGTACTTC.